Below, 6 T cell receptor beta chains from the same sample are listed, as sequenced in a study of regulatory T cells in long-lasting Graves disease. Sample time point: newly diagnosed GD, antithyroid drugs for less than 3 months. RNA isolated from PBMCs was used to make the TCR library. Arm-PCR of CDR3 regions and iRepertoire HTBI primers were the basis on which TCR beta libraries were built. TCRdb fed the multiplex PCR reads into MiXCR, producing one record per CDR3 protein. Of 500,000 or so distinct CDR3 sequences in the sample, 12% to 15% are singletons; the top ten hold about 15%. These data were likewise used in another study, on T cells in Graves' hyperthyroidism and ophthalmopathy.

The source was peripheral blood mononuclear cells (PBMCs), collected at new diagnosis, from a patient treated with antithyroid drugs. Receptor source: a woman aged 45-65 years with Graves disease.

This clonotype was picked up many times. This chain links TRBV3-1 with TRBJ2-1, with TRBD1 matching 12 bases. The CDR3 covers 15 residues. The junction had 6 bases not matched to a gene; V was cut back by 4 bases and J by 8 bases. CDR1 and CDR2 from the germline V gene are LGHDT and YNNKEL (reference sequence). CDR3 nucleotides: TGTGCCAGCAGCCTCTCCGGGACAGGGGGCGATGAGCAGTTCTTC. The encoded protein is CASSLSGTGGDEQFF.

This clonotype came up many times. This chain joins TRBV12-3 or TRBV12-4 and TRBJ1-1; no definite D call. Trimming shortened V by 4 bases and J by 4 bases, and 10 bases separated the two germline ends. The CDR3 extends over 13 amino acids. As DNA, the CDR3 is TGTGCCAGCAGTTGGAGTATCGGCACTGAAGCTTTCTTT. Protein sequence: CASSWSIGTEAFF.

This clonotype occurred many times. The genes are TRBV29-1 and TRBJ2-2, with TRBD2 matching 13 bases. Trimming removed 2 bases from V and 3 bases from J; junction bases left unmatched: 3. The CDR3 loop spans 16 amino acids. Germline CDR1 SQVTM, CDR2 ANQGSEA. This chain's CDR3 is CSVEILAGGYTGELFF. The CDR3 nucleotides read TGCAGCGTTGAAATACTAGCGGGAGGGTACACCGGGGAGCTGTTTTTT.

The sample holds a few counts of this clonotype. A much bigger clone sits one base away, suggesting this may be a read error. No conserved phenylalanine or tryptophan ends this CDR3, so it is likely a read error. The chain uses TRBV2 and TRBJ2-7, with 13 bases fitting TRBD2. CDR1 SNHLY and CDR2 FYNNEI come from the germline V gene. CDR3 size: 17 residues. J gave up 0 bases and V 3 bases, and 5 bases lay outside the gene matches. CDR3 sequence (DNA): TGTGCCAGCAGTGATTGGGGACTAGCGGGGAACTCCTACGAGCAGTACATC. Its protein is CASSDWGLAGNSYEQYI.

The chain carries TRBV4-1 and TRBJ2-1; 7 bases line up with TRBD2. V was clipped by 0 bases and J by 4 bases; unmatched bases: 6. Germline V gene data show CDR1 as MGHRA and CDR2 as YSYEKL. CDR3 size: 16 residues. In nucleotides, the CDR3 is TGCGCCAGCAGCCAAGATAGGGAGGGCCTATACAATGAGCAGTTCTTC. Translating it yields CASSQDREGLYNEQFF.

This clonotype was seen repeatedly, ten times or more. At one end the junction does not follow the germline gene, possibly because of a read error. The V call is TRBV5-5, the J call TRBJ2-3; D uncertain. This CDR3 has 14 amino acids. Germline V gene sequence: CDR1 SGHKS, CDR2 YYEKEE (reference sequence). The chain's CDR3 is CASSLVMHTDTQYF. CDR3 DNA: TGCGCCAGCAGCTTGGTGATGCACACAGATACGCAGTATTTT. The variable domain in full, with the rest retrieved from reference TRBV5-5 and TRBJ2-3, is DAGVTQSPTHLIKTRGQQVTLRCSPISGHKSVSWYQQVLGQGPQFIFQYYEKEERGRGNFPDRFSARQFPNYSSELNVNALLLGDSALYLCASSLVMHTDTQYFGPGTRLTVL.